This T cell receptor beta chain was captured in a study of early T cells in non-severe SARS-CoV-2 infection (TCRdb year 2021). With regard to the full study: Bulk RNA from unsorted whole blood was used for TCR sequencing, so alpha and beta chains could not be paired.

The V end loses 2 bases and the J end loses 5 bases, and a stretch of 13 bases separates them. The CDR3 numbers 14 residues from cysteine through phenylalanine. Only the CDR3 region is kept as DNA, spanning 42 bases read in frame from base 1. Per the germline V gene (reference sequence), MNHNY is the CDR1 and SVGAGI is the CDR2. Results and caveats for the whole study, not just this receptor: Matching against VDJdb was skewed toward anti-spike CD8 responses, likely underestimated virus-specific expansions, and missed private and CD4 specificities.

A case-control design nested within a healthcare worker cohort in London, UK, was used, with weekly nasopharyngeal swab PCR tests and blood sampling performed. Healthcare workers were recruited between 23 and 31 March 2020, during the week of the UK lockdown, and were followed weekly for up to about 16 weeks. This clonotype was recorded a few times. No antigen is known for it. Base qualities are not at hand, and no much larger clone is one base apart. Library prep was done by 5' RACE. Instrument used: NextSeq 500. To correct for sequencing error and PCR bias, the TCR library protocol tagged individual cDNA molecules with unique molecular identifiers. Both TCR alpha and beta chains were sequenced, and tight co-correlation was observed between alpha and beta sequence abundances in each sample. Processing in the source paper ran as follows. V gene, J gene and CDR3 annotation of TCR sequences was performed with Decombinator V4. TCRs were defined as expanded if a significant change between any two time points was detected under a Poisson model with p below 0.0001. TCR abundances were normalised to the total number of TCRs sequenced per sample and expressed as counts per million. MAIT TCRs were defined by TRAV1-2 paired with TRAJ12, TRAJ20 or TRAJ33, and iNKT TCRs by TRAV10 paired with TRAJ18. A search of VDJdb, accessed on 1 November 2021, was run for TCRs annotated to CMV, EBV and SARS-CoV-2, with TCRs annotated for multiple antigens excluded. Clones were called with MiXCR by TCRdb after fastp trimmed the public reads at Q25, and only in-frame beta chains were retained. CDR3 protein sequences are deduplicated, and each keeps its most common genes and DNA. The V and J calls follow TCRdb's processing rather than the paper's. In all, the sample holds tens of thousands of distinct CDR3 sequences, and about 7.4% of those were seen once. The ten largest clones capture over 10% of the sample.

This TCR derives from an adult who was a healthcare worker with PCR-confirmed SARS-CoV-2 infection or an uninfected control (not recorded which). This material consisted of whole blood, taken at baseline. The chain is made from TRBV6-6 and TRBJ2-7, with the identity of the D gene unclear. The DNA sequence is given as TGTGCCAGCAGTTACGACCCGACGGCAAACGAGCAGTACTTC. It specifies CASSYDPTANEQYF.